The entry that follows covers one T cell receptor (beta chain) sequence. The CDR3 has 16 residues. In germline, CDR1 is SGHRS, CDR2 YFSETQ. J lost 7 bases, V lost 0 bases, and 10 bases had no gene match. Using immunoSEQ multiplex PCR, the repertoire was profiled, and TCRdb retains in-frame clones only, with some absent. This sample has under 450,000 clones, with roughly 90% found just once. The sample is drawn from a study of blood T cell repertoires in COVID-19. The sequence derives from a young woman who had recovered from COVID-19. The sample was PBMCs or T cells enriched from blood (not recorded which). The chain joins TRBV5-1 to TRBJ2-1, with 7 bases aligning to TRBD2. The CDR3, as DNA: TGCGCCAGCAGCTTGGGGGCGGGGGTCCCCAGGAATGAGCAGTTCTTC. It encodes CASSLGAGVPRNEQFF.